This T cell receptor (beta chain) was profiled in a study of PD-L1 blockade in urothelial cancer. At the level of the study: A median blood sample held approximately 150,000 T cells and approximately 83,000 unique TCRs.

Time point denoted: peripheral blood 6 weeks after treatment start. The germline gives CDR1 SGHNT, CDR2 YYREEE (reference sequence). The CDR3 spans 16 residues. V shed 3 bases and J 5 bases; nucleotides not matched to a gene: 9. Profiling relied on immunoSEQ multiplex PCR, and the TCRdb table lists in-frame clones only, not all of them. The table lists approximately 83,000 clones, approximately 87% of them singletons. The clonotype comes from a man aged 70 or older with urothelial cancer. The sequencing used PBMCs, collected around atezolizumab (anti-PD-L1) treatment. This rearrangement joins TRBV5-4 to TRBJ2-3, with 10 bases lining up with TRBD2. CDR3 in amino acids: CASSSGGSGRLDTQYF. CDR3 DNA: TGTGCCAGCAGCTCCGGGGGTAGCGGGAGGTTAGATACGCAGTATTTT.